These 18 T cell receptor beta chains came from one sample sequenced in a study of regulatory T cells in long-lasting Graves disease. The time point: persistent/refractory GD, antithyroid drugs over 5 years with positive TRAb. RNA extracted from PBMCs served as the sequencing template. HTBI primers from iRepertoire and Arm-PCR of CDR3 regions yielded the TCR beta libraries. A single record per CDR3 protein comes from TCRdb applying MiXCR to the multiplex PCR reads. Of 650,000 to 700,000 distinct CDR3 sequences in the sample, around 30% are singletons; the top ten hold 40% to 50%. Sequencing was performed on peripheral blood mononuclear cells (PBMCs), taken when the disease was refractory, from a patient treated with antithyroid drugs. Receptors were obtained from a female donor with Graves disease.

This clonotype was seen many times. The J gene is TRBJ1-1, the V gene TRBV28; D is ambiguous. Germline CDR1 is MDHEN and CDR2 is SYDVKM. Deletions cut 6 bases from V and 0 bases from J, with 11 bases between. The CDR3 runs to 14 residues. CDR3 DNA sequence: TGTGCCAGCAGGCCATGGGTGATGAACACTGAAGCTTTCTTT. It specifies CASRPWVMNTEAFF.

The gene calls are TRBV29-1 and TRBJ1-1; D perhaps matches TRBD1 (5 bases). The germline CDR1 and CDR2 sequences are SQVTM and ANQGSEA. The CDR3 runs to 12 residues. V was trimmed by 5 bases and J by 8 bases, leaving 15 bases between them. The CDR3 nucleotides read TGCAGCGTTCCCGGGACCTTTAAGGAAGCTTTCTTT. Translated, it gives CSVPGTFKEAFF.

This clonotype was recorded at least ten times. The chain couples TRBV6-5 to TRBJ2-5; the D gene could be TRBD1 or TRBD2 (6 bases each). V was shortened by 2 bases and J by 5 bases, with 9 bases between the two germline ends. The CDR3 totals 13 residues. Germline CDR1 MNHEY, CDR2 SVGAGI. The DNA for the CDR3 is TGTGCCAGCAGTTACGGGGGGCGGGAGACCCAGTACTTC. This translates into CASSYGGRETQYF.

The rearrangement links TRBV13 to TRBJ2-7, with 15 bases matching TRBD2. The CDR3 is 17 amino acids. J was trimmed by 3 bases and V by 3 bases; bases with no gene match: 6. Germline V CDR1 and CDR2: PRHDT, FYEKMQ (reference sequence). The CDR3 region has the DNA TGTGCCAGCAGCTTGGGACTAGCGGGAGGACTGAACTACGAGCAGTACTTC. Translated, it gives CASSLGLAGGLNYEQYF.

This chain uses TRBV12-3 or TRBV12-4 with TRBJ2-1; no clear D gene. The CDR3 runs to 15 residues. The ends were cut back, 5 bases at V and 1 base at J, with 12 bases in the middle. CDR3 protein: CASSPSPGSYNEQFF. The CDR3 DNA reads TGTGCCAGCAGTCCCAGCCCCGGGTCCTACAATGAGCAGTTCTTC.

Only a few counts were recorded for this clonotype. The chain recombines TRBV6-1 with TRBJ2-4, with 8 nucleotides matching TRBD1. Germline V gene data show CDR1 as MNHNS and CDR2 as SASEGT. V lost 1 base, J lost 9 bases, and 5 bases stayed unmatched. The CDR3 runs 14 residues. DNA for the CDR3: TGTGCCAGCAGTGAAGGACAGGGGATAGGCATTCAGTACTTC. It specifies CASSEGQGIGIQYF.

This clonotype has just one count. This sequence joins TRBV6-2 or TRBV6-3 and TRBJ2-5, with D perhaps assigned TRBD1 or TRBD2 (5 bases each). V lost 7 bases to trimming and J lost 1 base, with 16 bases between them. CDR3 length: 15 amino acids. Germline V gene lookup returns CDR1 MNHEY and CDR2 SVGEGT. The CDR3 DNA is TGTGCCAGCAATAACTGGGGGTCCGCCCAAGAGACCCAGTACTTC. Its translation: CASNNWGSAQETQYF.

The V and J genes are TRBV7-8 and TRBJ1-1; possibly TRBD1 for D (5 bases). Germline CDR1 is SGHVS and CDR2 is FQNEAQ. Trimming took 5 bases from V and 5 from J, leaving 18 bases between them. The CDR3 length is 15 residues. Here the CDR3 DNA reads TGTGCCAGCAGCACACCGGGACGCCCGGGAACTGAAGCTTTCTTT. Its protein is CASSTPGRPGTEAFF.

This CDR3 is CASSSHSFVAKNIQYF. DNA for the CDR3: TGTGCCAGCAGCTCCCACTCCTTTGTAGCCAAAAACATTCAGTACTTC. This chain connects TRBV11-1 to TRBJ2-4; D remains unclear. The V and J ends lost 4 bases and 0 bases respectively, with 13 bases between them. CDR1 and CDR2 from the germline V gene are SGHAT and FQDESV (reference sequence). The CDR3 runs to 16 residues.

This chain uses TRBV7-9 with TRBJ2-5; TRBD2 matches 12 bases. The CDR3 is 19 amino acids. V lost 6 bases, J lost 2 bases, and 16 bases stayed unmatched. Germline V gene lookup returns CDR1 SEHNR and CDR2 FQNEAQ (reference sequence). In DNA form, the CDR3 reads TGTGCCAGCAGATCCACTCCTCCGGGACTAGCGGGTCGGCAAGAGACCCAGTACTTC. As protein: CASRSTPPGLAGRQETQYF.

This sequence joins TRBV15 and TRBJ1-2, with 7 bases that match TRBD1. The CDR3 is made up of 17 amino acids. CDR1 is LNHNV, CDR2 YYDKDF, per germline (reference sequence). With 1 base clipped from V and 0 bases from J, the junction kept 8 bases outside the gene matches. Written as DNA, the CDR3 is TGTGCCACCAGCAGAGGCTCACTGGGACAGTCTAACTATGGCTACACCTTC. This codes for CATSRGSLGQSNYGYTF.

Ten or more counts support this clonotype. The rearrangement links TRBV30 to TRBJ2-4; D remains ambiguous. V lost 2 bases to trimming and J lost 2 bases, with 10 bases between them. Germline-derived CDR1 and CDR2 are GTSNPN and SVGIG (reference sequence). This CDR3 comprises 14 residues. The CDR3 protein is CAWSIPGPKNIQYF. The CDR3 DNA follows: TGTGCCTGGAGTATTCCTGGGCCCAAAAACATTCAGTACTTC.

In its sample, this clonotype was seen many times. The CDR3 is CASSYSPTGVDEKLFF. The CDR3 coding sequence is TGTGCCAGCAGTTACTCCCCGACAGGGGTAGATGAAAAACTGTTTTTT. The chain recombines TRBV6-5 with TRBJ1-4; 8 bases map to TRBD1. The CDR3 is made up of 16 amino acids. J was trimmed by 6 bases and V by 0 bases; bases with no gene match: 6. The germline V gene has CDR1 MNHEY and CDR2 SVGAGI.

This clonotype appeared a few times. The genes are TRBV28 and TRBJ1-5, with 9 nucleotides matching TRBD1. Germline-derived CDR1 and CDR2 are MDHEN and SYDVKM. The CDR3 consists of 13 residues. Unmatched junction bases numbered 3, after V lost 6 bases and J lost 6 bases. In nucleotides, the CDR3 is TGTGCCAGCAGCGACAGGGGGGGTCAGCCCCAGCATTTT. Its translation: CASSDRGGQPQHF.

The table lists this clonotype with many counts. The chain is built from TRBV12-3 or TRBV12-4 and TRBJ1-5; 7 bases agree with TRBD1. The V gene end was trimmed by 5 bases and the J gene end by 6 bases; junction bases not matched to a gene: 7. This CDR3 spans 14 amino acids. The chain's CDR3 is CASSVTGASQPQHF. For the CDR3, the DNA is TGTGCCAGCAGTGTCACAGGGGCAAGTCAGCCCCAGCATTTT.

This clonotype was seen many times. One end of the junction fails to match germline, which may point to a read error. The chain links TRBV12-3 or TRBV12-4 to TRBJ2-7; the match to TRBD2 covers 11 bases. This CDR3 contains 14 residues. CDR3 amino acids: CASSLAGGRYEQYF. CDR3 coding DNA: TGTGCCAGCAGCTTAGCGGGAGGGAGATACGAGCAGTACTTC.

As to this clonotype: Since no conserved phenylalanine or tryptophan closes the CDR3, a read error is the likely cause. The rearrangement links TRBV12-3 or TRBV12-4 to TRBJ2-7; D is ambiguous. Deletions cut 1 base from V and 1 base from J, with 5 bases between. The CDR3 loop spans 13 amino acids. The CDR3 spells CASSLDQSYEQYS. The CDR3 nucleotides are TGTGCCAGCAGTTTAGATCAGTCCTACGAGCAGTACTCC.

This clonotype appeared a few times. The rearrangement links TRBV30 to TRBJ1-5, with a possible D match to TRBD1 (6 bases). CDR1 and CDR2 (germline): GTSNPN, SVGIG (reference sequence). CDR3 size: 14 residues. Deletions cut 0 bases from V and 6 bases from J, with 12 bases between. The CDR3 region has the DNA TGTGCCTGGAGTGTAGGGGGGATGGGTCAGCCCCAGCATTTT. This gives the protein CAWSVGGMGQPQHF.